Listed below are T cell receptor beta chains from one sample, sequenced in a study of blood T cell repertoires in COVID-19. Only in-frame clones appear in the TCRdb table, and some are missing; sequencing was by immunoSEQ multiplex PCR. This sample yields 200,000 to 250,000 clones, of which more than 75% are seen a single time; more than 1.5% belongs to the top ten. Sequencing was performed on PBMCs or T cells enriched from blood (not recorded which). The receptors were sampled from a man in his forties who had recovered from COVID-19. The conserved cysteine and the conserved F or W are not part of the CDR3 here.

V gene,CDR3 length,J gene,CDR3 protein
TRBV27,13,TRBJ2-1,ASSFGTGKDNEQF
TRBV13,13,TRBJ1-5,ASSPGRGNGQPQH
TRBV5-1,14,TRBJ2-1,ASSLDATGVYNEQF
TRBV15,13,TRBJ1-1,ATSRAVSGVGEAF
TRBV5-5,12,TRBJ2-7,ASSVGPRDYEQY
TRBV6-4,13,TRBJ1-1,ASSSQGWVATEAF
TRBV28,13,TRBJ2-2,ASSSSTANTGELF
TRBV3-1/TRBV3-2,14,TRBJ1-6,ASSQVGQGANSPLH
TRBV4-1,14,TRBJ1-1,ASSQVRGTGNTEAF
TRBV12-3/TRBV12-4,11,TRBJ1-1,ASSFNRNTEAF
TRBV12-5,9,TRBJ1-5,ASGHNQPQH
TRBV21-1,15,TRBJ2-4,ASSGGGQVGDKNIQY
TRBV3-1/TRBV3-2,16,TRBJ2-1,ASSQDFRGTSSYNEQF
TRBV2,12,TRBJ1-5,ASSEARGKQPQH